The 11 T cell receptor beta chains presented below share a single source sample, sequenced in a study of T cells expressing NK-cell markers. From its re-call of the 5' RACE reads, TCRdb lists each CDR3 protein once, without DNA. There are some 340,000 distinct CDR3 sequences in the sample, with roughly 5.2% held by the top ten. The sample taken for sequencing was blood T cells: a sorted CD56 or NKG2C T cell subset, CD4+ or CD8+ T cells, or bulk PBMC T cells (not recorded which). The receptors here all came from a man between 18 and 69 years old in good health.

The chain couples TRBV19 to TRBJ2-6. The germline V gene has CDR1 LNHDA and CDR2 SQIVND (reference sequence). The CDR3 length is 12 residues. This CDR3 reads CASSRTENVLTF.

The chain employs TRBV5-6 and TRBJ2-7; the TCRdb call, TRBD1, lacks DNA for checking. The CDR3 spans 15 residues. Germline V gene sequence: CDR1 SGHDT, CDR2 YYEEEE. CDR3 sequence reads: CASIKYRVRGHEQYF.

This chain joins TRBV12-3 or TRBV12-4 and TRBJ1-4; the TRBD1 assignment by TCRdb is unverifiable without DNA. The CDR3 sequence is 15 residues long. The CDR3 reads CASSIRQGLNEKLFF.

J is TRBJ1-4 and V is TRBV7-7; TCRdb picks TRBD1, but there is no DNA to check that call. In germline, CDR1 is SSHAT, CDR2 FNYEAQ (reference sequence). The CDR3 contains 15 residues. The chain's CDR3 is CASSFNRGPNEKLFF.

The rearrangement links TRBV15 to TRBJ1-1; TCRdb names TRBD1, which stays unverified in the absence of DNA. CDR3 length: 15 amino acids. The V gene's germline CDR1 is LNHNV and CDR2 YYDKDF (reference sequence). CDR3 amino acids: CATSRASGDNTEAFF.

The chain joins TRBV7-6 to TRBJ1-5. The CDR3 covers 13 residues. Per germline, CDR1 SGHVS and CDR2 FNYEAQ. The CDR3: CASSLRWNQPQHF.

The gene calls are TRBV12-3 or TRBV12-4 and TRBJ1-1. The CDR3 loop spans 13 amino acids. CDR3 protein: CASSLYGRAEAFF.

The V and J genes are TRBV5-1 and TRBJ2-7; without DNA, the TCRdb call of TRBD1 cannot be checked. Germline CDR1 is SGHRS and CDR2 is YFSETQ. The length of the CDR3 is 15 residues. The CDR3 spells CASSLEATGSGEQYF.

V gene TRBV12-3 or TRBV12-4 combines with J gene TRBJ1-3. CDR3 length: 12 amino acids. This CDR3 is CASSFQPNTIYF.

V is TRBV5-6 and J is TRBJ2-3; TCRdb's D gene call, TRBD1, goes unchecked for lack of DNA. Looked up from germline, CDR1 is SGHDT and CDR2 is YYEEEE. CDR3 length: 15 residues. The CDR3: CASSSRDRGPDTQYF.

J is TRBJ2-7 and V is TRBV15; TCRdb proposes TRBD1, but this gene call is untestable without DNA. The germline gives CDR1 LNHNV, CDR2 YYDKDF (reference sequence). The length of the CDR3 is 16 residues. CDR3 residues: CATSTAPGTGSHEQYF.